These 9 T cell receptor beta chains came from one sample sequenced in a study of blood T cells in healthy people across ages. Combining a sample-barcoded 5' primer with a J-beta primer mix, a second PCR ran for about 6 to 12 cycles. TCRdb called the 5' RACE reads again in MiXCR, with one record for every CDR3 protein. The table has roughly 1 million distinct CDR3 sequences, almost 25% seen once. This sample was shared with a second study, whose subject was T cells of mothers and their children.

What was sequenced was blood. The receptors shown here come from a girl between 2 and 10 years old in good health.

This clonotype has just a few counts. The CDR3, as DNA: TGCAGCGTGCTAGGGACAGGGGATCAGCCCCAGCATTTT. Translating it yields CSVLGTGDQPQHF. This chain connects TRBV29-1 to TRBJ1-5; the match to TRBD1 covers 10 bases. CDR1 and CDR2 (germline): SQVTM, ANQGSEA. The CDR3 extends over 13 amino acids. The trim removed 6 bases at V and 5 bases at J, leaving 4 bases unmatched.

This clonotype was seen only a few times. V is TRBV11-2 and J is TRBJ2-5; D unresolved. The DNA end is a closer match to TRBJ2-7, so the J assignment may be wrong. CDR3 length: 13 residues. The germline gives CDR1 SGHAT, CDR2 FQNNGV. CDR3 loop: CASSPDTRYEQYF. The CDR3 coding sequence is TGTGCCAGCAGCCCTGACACCCGCTACGAGCAGTACTTC.

V usage is TRBV7-9 and J usage is TRBJ2-1; tentative D call: TRBD2 (6 bases). Looked up from germline, CDR1 is SEHNR and CDR2 is FQNEAQ (reference sequence). Trimming took off 4 bases at V and 4 bases at J, with 17 bases between the two ends. The CDR3 totals 16 residues. The DNA for the CDR3 is TGTGCCAGCAGCTCACCAAGAGTGAGCGGGTACAATGAGCAGTTCTTC. Translating it yields CASSSPRVSGYNEQFF.

This clonotype has a handful of counts. J is TRBJ1-2 and V is TRBV20-1; D ambiguous. The CDR3 runs to 12 residues. Looked up from germline, CDR1 is DFQATT and CDR2 is SNEGSKA (reference sequence). V lost 0 bases, J lost 4 bases, and 6 bases lay in between. CDR3 residues: CSARDEVYGYTF. CDR3 coding DNA: TGCAGTGCTAGAGATGAGGTCTATGGCTACACCTTC.

The genes are TRBV9 and TRBJ2-7; a possible D gene is TRBD2 (6 bases). The CDR3 length is 16 residues. V dropped 0 bases and J dropped 2 bases, with 15 bases sitting between them. Germline V gene lookup returns CDR1 SGDLS and CDR2 YYNGEE. CDR3 coding DNA: TGTGCCAGCAGCGTAGGTAGCGGACCCTTCCCCTACGAGCAGTACTTC. Protein sequence: CASSVGSGPFPYEQYF.

The sample holds a few counts of this clonotype. CDR3 DNA sequence: TGTGCCAGCAAATCAGGGGATGGAAACACCATATATTTT. It translates to CASKSGDGNTIYF. The chain has TRBV6-5 and TRBJ1-3; perhaps TRBD1 as D (6 bases). Between the trimmed V and J ends, which lost 7 bases and 3 bases, there was a span of 10 bases. This CDR3 is 13 amino acids long. CDR1 is MNHEY, CDR2 SVGAGI, per germline.

This clonotype showed up just a few times. The chain combines TRBV4-3 with TRBJ2-2; TRBD2 is a possible D gene (6 bases). The ends were cut back, 0 bases at V and 7 bases at J, with 12 bases in the middle. The CDR3 loop spans 15 amino acids. The germline CDR1 and CDR2 sequences are LGHNA and YSLEER. The CDR3 sequence is CASSQDGGWGGELFF. The CDR3 DNA is TGCGCCAGCAGCCAAGATGGGGGGTGGGGCGGGGAGCTGTTTTTT.

This chain joins TRBV20-1 and TRBJ1-2; TRBD1 matches at 7 bases. The CDR3 extends over 14 amino acids. Germline-derived CDR1 and CDR2 are DFQATT and SNEGSKA (reference sequence). The J segment lost 4 bases and the V segment lost 7 bases, leaving 12 bases of the junction unmatched. The CDR3 spells CSVMTGWRSYGYTF. DNA for the CDR3: TGCAGTGTTATGACAGGGTGGCGATCCTATGGCTACACCTTC.

The rearrangement links TRBV20-1 to TRBJ2-1, with no clear D. The V gene's germline CDR1 is DFQATT and CDR2 SNEGSKA (reference sequence). Trimming removed 0 bases at V and 3 bases at J, with 9 bases between. This CDR3 contains 14 residues. The CDR3 protein is CSARDVEVYNEQFF. As DNA, the CDR3 is TGCAGTGCTAGAGACGTCGAGGTCTACAATGAGCAGTTCTTC.